The 16 T cell receptor beta chains listed next were all sequenced from one sample in a study of regulatory T cells in long-lasting Graves disease. Time point in this sample: persistent/refractory GD, antithyroid drugs over 5 years with positive TRAb. Extracted RNA from PBMCs served as the source of the TCR library. HTBI primers from iRepertoire and Arm-PCR of CDR3 regions yielded the TCR beta libraries. TCRdb re-derived calls from the multiplex PCR reads in MiXCR, one entry per CDR3 protein. The table has 500,000 to 700,000 distinct CDR3 sequences, around 30% seen once. The sequences come from peripheral blood mononuclear cells (PBMCs), collected when the disease was refractory, from a patient treated with antithyroid drugs. The receptors shown here come from a female donor with Graves disease.

Only a few counts were recorded for this clonotype. Without the conserved terminal phenylalanine or tryptophan, this CDR3 likely stems from a read error. CDR3 DNA: TGTGCCAGCTACTCTGGGCCCCAACTGGAGCGCGATGAAAAACTGTTTATT. The encoded protein is CASYSGPQLERDEKLFI. This chain links TRBV28 with TRBJ1-4; no definite D call. The germline V gene has CDR1 MDHEN and CDR2 SYDVKM. V was cut by 8 bases and J by 6 bases, with 25 bases left in between. The CDR3 sequence is 17 residues long.

The rearrangement links TRBV12-5 to TRBJ2-2, with 11 bases fitting TRBD2. V gave up 1 base and J gave up 3 bases; unmatched junction bases: 4. Per the germline V gene, CDR1 is LGHNT and CDR2 is FRNRAP. The CDR3 sequence is 17 residues long. The CDR3 coding sequence is TGTGCTAGTGGTTTGGCCGGACTAGCGGGCTACACCGGGGAGCTGTTTTTT. It translates to CASGLAGLAGYTGELFF.

J is TRBJ1-5 and V is TRBV29-1, with D uncertain. The V end lost 6 bases, the J end lost 7 bases, and 13 bases lay between the germline ends. CDR1 is SQVTM and CDR2 is ANQGSEA in the germline V gene. The CDR3 covers 12 residues. The CDR3 is CSVSDGGQPQHF. CDR3 nucleotide sequence: TGCAGCGTATCCGACGGTGGACAGCCCCAGCATTTT.

This clonotype occurred many times. In DNA form, the CDR3 reads TGTGCCAGCAGCTTAGACATCGACGGGTATAATTCACCCCTCCACTTT. It encodes CASSLDIDGYNSPLHF. The rearrangement uses TRBV11-2 and TRBJ1-6, with D hard to call. Germline V gene sequence: CDR1 SGHAT, CDR2 FQNNGV. The CDR3 consists of 16 residues. Trimming took off 0 bases at V and 4 bases at J, with 10 bases between the two ends. The full variable domain, completed using reference TRBV11-2 and TRBJ1-6, is EAGVAQSPRYKIIEKRQSVAFWCNPISGHATLYWYQQILGQGPKLLIQFQNNGVVDDSQLPKDRFSAERLKGVDSTLKIQPAKLEDSAVYLCASSLDIDGYNSPLHFGNGTRLTVT.

This chain connects TRBV6-2 or TRBV6-3 to TRBJ1-2; 9 nucleotides line up with TRBD1. The CDR3 extends over 15 amino acids. With V trimmed by 0 bases and J by 4 bases, 3 bases remained unmatched. Looked up from germline, CDR1 is MNHEY and CDR2 is SVGEGT. CDR3: CASSYSGTGSYGYTF. CDR3 DNA sequence: TGTGCCAGCAGTTACTCGGGGACAGGGAGCTATGGCTACACCTTC.

This clonotype was seen only a few times. The rearrangement uses TRBV6-1 and TRBJ2-3; TRBD2 aligns across 9 bases. Germline V lookup: CDR1 MNHNS, CDR2 SASEGT. CDR3 length: 14 amino acids. V lost 8 bases to trimming and J lost 2 bases; unmatched junction nucleotides: 5. This chain's CDR3 is CASRGTSYTDTQYF. CDR3 in DNA: TGTGCCAGCCGGGGGACTAGCTACACAGATACGCAGTATTTT.

The chain couples TRBV5-1 to TRBJ2-1; 11 bases are shared with TRBD2. The CDR3 has 18 residues. The V gene end was trimmed by 4 bases and the J gene end by 7 bases; junction bases not matched to a gene: 16. The V gene's germline CDR1 is SGHRS and CDR2 YFSETQ. The CDR3 region is CASSALQLTSGSGNEQFF. The CDR3 coding sequence is TGCGCCAGCAGCGCACTACAACTCACTAGCGGGAGTGGTAATGAGCAGTTCTTC.

This clonotype was seen a few times. The CDR3 region is CAKSEGPNQPQHF. The CDR3 DNA sequence: TGTGCCAAAAGTGAGGGGCCCAATCAGCCCCAGCATTTT. The rearrangement links TRBV6-1 to TRBJ1-5; D is perhaps TRBD1 (5 bases). Trimming shortened V by 10 bases and J by 3 bases, and 13 bases separated the two germline ends. Germline V gene data show CDR1 as MNHNS and CDR2 as SASEGT. The CDR3 spans 13 residues.

The rearrangement links TRBV27 to TRBJ1-3; D might be TRBD1 (5 bases). CDR1 is MNHEY, CDR2 SMNVEV, per germline (reference sequence). V was cut by 6 bases and J by 0 bases, with 12 bases left in between. This CDR3 has 15 amino acids. The CDR3 protein is CASRRGPSSGNTIYF. CDR3 sequence (DNA): TGTGCCAGCAGGAGGGGCCCTAGCTCTGGAAACACCATATATTTT.

This clonotype appeared many times. The genes are TRBV27 and TRBJ2-5, with TRBD1 matching 9 bases. V shed 5 bases, J shed 5 bases, and the junction held 18 bases outside the gene matches. Germline CDR1 and CDR2: MNHEY and SMNVEV (reference sequence). The CDR3 consists of 18 residues. The CDR3 bases are TGTGCCAGCAGTCCGATAGGGCGGGACAGGGCCGGACGGGAGACCCAGTACTTC. This codes for CASSPIGRDRAGRETQYF.

This chain's CDR3 is CASSLDPHKEETQYF. CDR3 bases: TGTGCCAGCAGCTTAGACCCTCACAAGGAAGAGACCCAGTACTTC. V gene TRBV7-9 combines with J gene TRBJ2-5, with unresolved D. The V gene's germline CDR1 is SEHNR and CDR2 FQNEAQ (reference sequence). The CDR3 extends over 15 amino acids. V lost 1 base and J lost 3, with 12 bases in between.

This clonotype was detected only a few times. The V gene is TRBV11-2, the J gene TRBJ2-7; 8 nucleotides align to TRBD1. The CDR3 is 15 residues long. The V gene's germline CDR1 is SGHAT and CDR2 FQNNGV. V was pared by 4 bases and J by 3 bases, with 8 bases of the junction left unmatched. Here the CDR3 reads CASSSDQGAGYEQYF. The CDR3 DNA sequence: TGTGCCAGCAGCTCGGACCAGGGGGCAGGCTACGAGCAGTACTTC.

A note on this clonotype: One junction end disagrees with the germline gene, perhaps due to a read error. This rearrangement joins TRBV7-2 to TRBJ2-2; possible D gene TRBD2, 5 bases. CDR3 length equals 15 residues. Germline lookup yields CDR1 SGHTA and CDR2 FQGNSA. DNA for the CDR3: TGTGCCAGCAGCTTAGTTCTGGGTATCACCGGGGAGCTGTCTTTT. Protein product: CASSLVLGITGELSF. Full variable domain (missing parts from reference TRBV7-2 and TRBJ2-2): GAGVSQSPSNKVTEKGKDVELRCDPISGHTALYWYRQSLGQGLEFLIYFQGNSAPDKSGLPSDRFSAERTGGSVSTLTIQRTQQEDSAVYLCASSLVLGITGELSFGEGSRLTVL.

The chain links TRBV7-9 to TRBJ1-3; 10 nucleotides align to TRBD1. V was pared by 6 bases and J by 4 bases, with 12 bases of the junction left unmatched. Germline loops: CDR1 SEHNR, CDR2 FQNEAQ (reference sequence). The CDR3 consists of 17 residues. Here the CDR3 DNA reads TGTGCCAGCAGTCCTCATCAAGGGACAGGGGAAGGAAACACCATATATTTT. Protein product: CASSPHQGTGEGNTIYF.

This clonotype was seen a few times. The chain employs TRBV6-1 and TRBJ1-1; D may be TRBD1 (6 bases). Deletions cut 6 bases from V and 1 base from J, with 9 bases between. In germline, CDR1 is MNHNS, CDR2 SASEGT. The CDR3 runs to 13 residues. The CDR3 region is CASRQGWNTEAFF. The CDR3 nucleotides read TGTGCCAGCAGACAGGGATGGAACACTGAAGCTTTCTTT.

The chain links TRBV29-1 to TRBJ2-7, with D uncertain. CDR1 SQVTM and CDR2 ANQGSEA come from the germline V gene. The CDR3 extends over 13 amino acids. V was trimmed by 3 bases and J by 4 bases, leaving 13 bases between them. CDR3 residues: CSVDSRFKYEQYF. CDR3 coding DNA: TGCAGCGTTGATTCTCGGTTTAAATACGAGCAGTACTTC.